The clone carrying this T cell receptor beta chain was seen just once. These data belong to a study of blood T cell repertoires in COVID-19. Study at large: Material from acute and convalescent COVID-19 was sourced from the United States, Italy and Spain.

Here immunoSEQ multiplex PCR was the method, and the copy in TCRdb shows in-frame clones only, minus some. The sample has about 330,000 clones; 75% to 85% are singletons. CDR3 size: 13 residues. CDR1 and CDR2 from the germline V gene are SNHLY and FYNNEI. The V end lost 9 bases, the J end lost 3 bases, and 9 bases lay between the germline ends. This sequence was found in a human donor in a cohort sampled during active COVID-19. The rearrangement uses TRBV2 and TRBJ2-6, with D possibly matching TRBD2 (5 bases). Sequenced: peripheral blood. CDR3 loop: CARTRVGANVLTF. The CDR3 DNA reads TGTGCCAGAACGAGGGTTGGGGCCAACGTCCTGACTTTC.